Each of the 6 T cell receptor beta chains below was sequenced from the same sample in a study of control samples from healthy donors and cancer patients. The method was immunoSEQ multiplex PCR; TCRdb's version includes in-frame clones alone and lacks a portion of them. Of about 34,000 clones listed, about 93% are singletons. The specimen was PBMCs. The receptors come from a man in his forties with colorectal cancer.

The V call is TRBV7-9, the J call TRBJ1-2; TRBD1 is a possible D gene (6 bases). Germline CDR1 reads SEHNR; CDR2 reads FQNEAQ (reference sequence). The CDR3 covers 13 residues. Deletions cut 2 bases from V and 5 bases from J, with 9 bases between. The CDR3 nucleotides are TGTGCCAGCAGCTTACAAGGGGGGTATGGCTACACCTTC. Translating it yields CASSLQGGYGYTF. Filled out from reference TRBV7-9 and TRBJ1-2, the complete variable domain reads DTGVSQNPRHKITKRGQNVTFRCDPISEHNRLYWYRQTLGQGPEFLTYFQNEAQLEKSRLLSDRFSAERPKGSFSTLEIQRTEQGDSAMYLCASSLQGGYGYTFGSGTRLTVV.

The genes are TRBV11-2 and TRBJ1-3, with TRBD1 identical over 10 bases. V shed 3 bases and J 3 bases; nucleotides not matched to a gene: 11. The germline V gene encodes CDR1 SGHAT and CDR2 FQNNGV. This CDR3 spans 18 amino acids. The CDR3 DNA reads TGTGCCAGCAGCTTTGGCCGGGACAGGGGCGTAGGTGGAAACACCATATATTTT. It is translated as CASSFGRDRGVGGNTIYF.

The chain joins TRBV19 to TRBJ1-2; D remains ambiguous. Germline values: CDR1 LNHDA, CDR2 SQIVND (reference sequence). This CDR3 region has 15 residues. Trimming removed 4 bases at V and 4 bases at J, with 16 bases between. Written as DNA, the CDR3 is TGTGCCAGTAGTACCCAGACGGGCGCTGGCTATGGCTACACCTTC. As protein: CASSTQTGAGYGYTF.

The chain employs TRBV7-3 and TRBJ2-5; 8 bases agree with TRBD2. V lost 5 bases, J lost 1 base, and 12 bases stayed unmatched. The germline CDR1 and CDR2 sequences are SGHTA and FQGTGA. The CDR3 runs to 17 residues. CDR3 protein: CASSRARGGSGQETQYF. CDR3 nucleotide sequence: TGTGCCAGCAGCCGAGCCCGGGGGGGAAGCGGCCAAGAGACCCAGTACTTC.

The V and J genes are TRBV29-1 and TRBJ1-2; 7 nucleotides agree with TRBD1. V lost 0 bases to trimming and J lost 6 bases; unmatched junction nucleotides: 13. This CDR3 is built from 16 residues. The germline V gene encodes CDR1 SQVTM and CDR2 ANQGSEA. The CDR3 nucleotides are TGCAGCGTTGAAGACCCTTTCAGGGGGGGAGGGGATGGCTACACCTTC. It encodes CSVEDPFRGGGDGYTF.

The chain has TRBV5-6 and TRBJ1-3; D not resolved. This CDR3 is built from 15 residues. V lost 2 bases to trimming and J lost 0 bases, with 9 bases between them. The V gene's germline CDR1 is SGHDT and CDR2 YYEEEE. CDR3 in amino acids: CASSLRQNSGNTIYF. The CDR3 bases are TGTGCCAGCAGCTTACGGCAGAACTCTGGAAACACCATATATTTT.